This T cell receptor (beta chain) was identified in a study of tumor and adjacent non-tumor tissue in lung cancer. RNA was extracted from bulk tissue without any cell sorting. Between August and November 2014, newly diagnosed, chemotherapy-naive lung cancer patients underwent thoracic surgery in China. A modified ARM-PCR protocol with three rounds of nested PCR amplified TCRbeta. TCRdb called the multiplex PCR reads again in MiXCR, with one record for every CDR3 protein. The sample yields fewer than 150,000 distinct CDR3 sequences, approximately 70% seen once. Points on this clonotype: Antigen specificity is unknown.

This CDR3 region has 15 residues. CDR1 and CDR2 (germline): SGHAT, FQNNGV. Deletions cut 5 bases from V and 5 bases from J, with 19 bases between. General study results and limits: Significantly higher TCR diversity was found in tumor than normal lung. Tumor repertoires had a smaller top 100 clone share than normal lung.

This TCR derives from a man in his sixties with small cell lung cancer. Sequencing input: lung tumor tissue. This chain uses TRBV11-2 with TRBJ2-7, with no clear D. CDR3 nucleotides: TGTGCCAGCAGCCCCCGTGAGGATTGGACCCACGAGCAGTACTTC. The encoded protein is CASSPREDWTHEQYF. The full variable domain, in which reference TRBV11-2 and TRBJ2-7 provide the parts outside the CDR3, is EAGVAQSPRYKIIEKRQSVAFWCNPISGHATLYWYQQILGQGPKLLIQFQNNGVVDDSQLPKDRFSAERLKGVDSTLKIQPAKLEDSAVYLCASSPREDWTHEQYFGPGTRLTVT.